This T cell receptor (beta chain) was recovered during a study of blood T cell repertoires in COVID-19 (dated by TCRdb to 2020 to 2021). Background for the entire study: Samples from collaborators originated in the United States, Italy and Spain and spanned both the acute and convalescent phases of COVID-19. Subjects who had been exposed to COVID-19, were actively infected with it, or had recovered from it provided the deeply sampled blood TCRbeta repertoires that made up the dataset. The repertoires were released in a freely available public database intended as a resource for research on the immune response to SARS-CoV-2. Nearly every sample came with metadata listing a de-identified subject ID, COVID-19 status, age in years and sex. The prospective study material was composed of cDNA or gDNA derived from T cells, B-cell-depleted T cells, or PBMCs. HLA class I and class II types, where available, came from metadata supplied by the sample provider rather than from assay-based typing. Samples came from the ongoing ImmuneRACE study (first 160 participants) plus 1,254 subjects from 6 global collaborators. Study-wide findings and limitations: The quantity of clinical and demographic metadata differed by source and by participant and was supplied without curation.

CDR1 ENHRY and CDR2 SYGVKD are derived from the germline V gene. There are 16 amino acids in the CDR3, from cysteine to phenylalanine inclusive. Only the CDR3 portion is preserved as DNA: 48 bases, with reading frame beginning at the first base. The V end loses 6 bases and the J end loses 0 bases, and a stretch of 17 bases separates them. Enrolling through a virtual design, the prospective study's participants ranged in age from about 18 to 89 years and lived across about two dozen United States geographic areas. In the prospective study, participants were assigned to cohorts based on the clinical history participants reported in a screening survey and a study questionnaire. Recovered participants in ImmuneRACE Cohort 3 were defined by two consecutive negative NP/OP PCR tests, clearance by a healthcare professional, or resolution of symptoms. Mobile phlebotomists in the prospective study collected whole blood, serum and a nasopharyngeal or oropharyngeal swab from every participant. Over an approximately 2-month period, participants in the prospective study had the option of providing additional blood draws and questionnaires. Prospective study blood samples were shipped either frozen or at room temperature before DNA extraction.

TCRbeta CDR3 regions were amplified from genomic DNA by means of the immunoSEQ Assay, a bias-controlled multiplex PCR. The authors' analysis ran thus. The number of nucleated cells in each sample was estimated by amplification of reference gene primers within the assay. To quantify the absolute abundance of each unique TCRbeta CDR3 rearrangement, sequence reads were collapsed and filtered. For each sample, productive Simpson clonality was calculated as the square root of Simpson's diversity index over productive rearrangements. TCRdb limited this immuneACCESS table to in-frame rearrangements with V and J called. A share of clones is missing; checked studies link under half to unresolved V genes, and the rest is unexplained. The V and J calls and the clone size are those of that table, but D and trimming were determined from the DNA. This sample lists a few hundred thousand clones; roughly 86% were detected once. In total, the top ten clones hold 1.5% to 2% of the sample.

Note on this clone: This receptor's antigen is unknown. Base qualities were left out, and no much larger clone turns up one base away.

Recombination linked TRBV10-3 to TRBJ1-1, with TRBD1 as a weak D call on 5 bases. The source of this sequence is a woman in her forties or fifties who had recovered from COVID-19. The sample was PBMCs or T cells enriched from blood (not recorded which). The DNA is as follows: TGTGCCATCAGCGCCCAGGGAAGGGATTTGAACACTGAAGCTTTCTTT. This encodes CAISAQGRDLNTEAFF.